One and the same sample provided the 14 T cell receptor beta chains below, sequenced in a study of regulatory T cells in long-lasting Graves disease. Time point noted: newly diagnosed GD, antithyroid drugs for less than 3 months. With RNA extracted from PBMCs as input, the TCR library was made. CDR3-region Arm-PCR and iRepertoire HTBI primers produced the TCR beta libraries. TCRdb ran MiXCR on the multiplex PCR reads and lists one entry per CDR3 protein. The table includes 400,000 to 550,000 distinct CDR3 sequences, 15% to 20% detected once. This same sample was also taken into another study, of T cells in Graves' hyperthyroidism and ophthalmopathy.

The sample in question was peripheral blood mononuclear cells (PBMCs), obtained at new diagnosis, from a patient treated with antithyroid drugs. Receptors originate from a woman aged 25 to 45 with Graves disease.

At least ten counts were recorded for this clonotype. The rearrangement links TRBV28 to TRBJ2-7, with 7 nucleotides matching TRBD1. J lost 5 bases, V lost 3 bases, and 4 bases had no gene match. The CDR3 extends over 13 amino acids. CDR1 and CDR2 from the germline V gene are MDHEN and SYDVKM. The CDR3 sequence is CASSFDREHEQYF. CDR3 in DNA: TGTGCCAGCAGTTTTGACAGGGAGCACGAGCAGTACTTC.

The chain combines TRBV7-6 with TRBJ2-7; D is possibly TRBD1 or TRBD2 (6 bases each). Germline assignment: CDR1 SGHVS and CDR2 FNYEAQ. Trimming left V 1 base short and J 2 bases short, with 12 bases between. The CDR3 length is 15 residues. The DNA for the CDR3 is TGTGCCAGCAGCTTAGACCCGGGGGCACCCTACGAGCAGTACTTC. Amino acid sequence: CASSLDPGAPYEQYF. Filled out from reference TRBV7-6 and TRBJ2-7, the complete variable domain reads GAGVSQSPRYKVTKRGQDVALRCDPISGHVSLYWYRQALGQGPEFLTYFNYEAQQDKSGLPNDRFSAERPEGSISTLTIQRTEQRDSAMYRCASSLDPGAPYEQYFGPGTRLTVT.

This clonotype was observed a handful of times. The chain recombines TRBV7-8 with TRBJ1-1; D unresolved. From germline, CDR1 is SGHVS and CDR2 FQNEAQ. CDR3 size: 15 residues. V lost 5 bases, J lost 4 bases, and 17 bases lay in between. This CDR3 is CASSPGKGSFTEAFF. The CDR3 coding sequence is TGTGCCAGCAGCCCTGGCAAAGGGAGTTTCACTGAAGCTTTCTTT.

J is TRBJ2-6 and V is TRBV6-4; D is unresolved. Germline lookup yields CDR1 MRHNA and CDR2 SNTAGT. V dropped 0 bases and J dropped 1 base, with 4 bases sitting between them. The CDR3 sequence is 15 residues long. The CDR3: CASSDSVSGANVLTF. The CDR3 nucleotides read TGTGCCAGCAGTGACTCAGTATCTGGGGCCAACGTCCTGACTTTC.

This clonotype was counted many times. The rearrangement links TRBV24-1 to TRBJ2-1; D may be TRBD2 (5 bases). The germline gives CDR1 KGHDR, CDR2 SFDVKD. V was cut by 4 bases and J by 8 bases, with 17 bases left in between. The CDR3 is 15 residues long. This CDR3 is CATSEGSFEDDEQFF. CDR3 nucleotide sequence: TGTGCCACCAGTGAGGGGAGTTTCGAGGACGATGAGCAGTTCTTC.

A note on this clonotype: A read error may be the cause here, since a much bigger clone is one base away. The V call is TRBV27, the J call TRBJ1-5, with D perhaps TRBD1 (6 bases). The germline V and J ends were trimmed by 8 bases and 4 bases, with 18 bases remaining between them. The CDR3 spans 15 residues. Germline V gives CDR1 MNHEY, CDR2 SMNVEV (reference sequence). CDR3 in DNA: TGTGCCAGCTCGGGACATCTTGAGCTTAATCAGCCCCAGCATTTT. It codes for CASSGHLELNQPQHF.

Ten or more counts support this clonotype. This sequence joins TRBV5-4 and TRBJ2-7; 10 positions agree with TRBD2. Losses at the gene ends were 4 bases for V and 3 bases for J; bases not matched to a gene: 7. Germline V lookup: CDR1 SGHNT, CDR2 YYREEE (reference sequence). This CDR3 has 15 residues. The CDR3, as DNA: TGTGCCAGCAGCCGACGGGCTAGCGGGAGCTACGAGCAGTACTTC. Encoded protein: CASSRRASGSYEQYF.

This chain uses TRBV19 with TRBJ1-2; D perhaps matches TRBD1 (6 bases). Trimming shortened V by 0 bases and J by 3 bases, and 14 bases separated the two germline ends. Germline V gene lookup returns CDR1 LNHDA and CDR2 SQIVND (reference sequence). The CDR3 is 16 amino acids. The CDR3, as DNA: TGTGCCAGTAGTATAGATCCCACAGGGTCGGACTATGGCTACACCTTC. Translation: CASSIDPTGSDYGYTF.

At least ten counts were recorded for this clonotype. The chain combines TRBV20-1 with TRBJ1-1; TRBD1 is a possible D gene (5 bases). This CDR3 is 15 amino acids long. Trimming pared 6 bases from V and 0 bases from J, leaving 17 bases between. Germline V gene lookup returns CDR1 DFQATT and CDR2 SNEGSKA (reference sequence). CDR3 sequence reads: CSAGRFTRVNTEAFF. Written as DNA, the CDR3 is TGCAGTGCGGGACGATTTACACGTGTGAACACTGAAGCTTTCTTT.

The gene calls are TRBV24-1 and TRBJ2-7, with D perhaps TRBD1 (6 bases). Germline V CDR1 and CDR2: KGHDR, SFDVKD. The length of the CDR3 is 16 residues. The V gene lost 3 bases and the J gene lost 3 bases, with 17 bases spanning the gap. CDR3 nucleotides: TGTGCCACCAGTGATCCGGAATCGACAGGTGACTACGAGCAGTACTTC. Protein: CATSDPESTGDYEQYF.

The chain has TRBV20-1 and TRBJ2-2, with 9 bases matching TRBD2. Looked up from germline, CDR1 is DFQATT and CDR2 is SNEGSKA (reference sequence). CDR3 size: 19 residues. The trim removed 0 bases at V and 6 bases at J, leaving 17 bases unmatched. CDR3 sequence reads: CSAREAGVAGVRMAGELFF. CDR3 in DNA: TGCAGTGCTAGAGAAGCGGGGGTAGCGGGAGTAAGGATGGCCGGGGAGCTGTTTTTT.

This clonotype came up a few times. V is TRBV19 and J is TRBJ2-7; a weak D match, TRBD2 (6 bases). Trimming left V 1 base short and J 4 bases short, with 14 bases between. The CDR3 totals 15 residues. Germline values: CDR1 LNHDA, CDR2 SQIVND (reference sequence). The CDR3 loop reads CASSIAGGLKYEQYF. The CDR3 nucleotides are TGTGCCAGTAGTATAGCCGGGGGACTCAAGTACGAGCAGTACTTC.

This clonotype occurred a few times. The chain has TRBV20-1 and TRBJ2-2; TRBD2 matches 10 bases. J gave up 4 bases and V 8 bases, and 7 bases lay outside the gene matches. The CDR3 is 14 amino acids. The germline gives CDR1 DFQATT, CDR2 SNEGSKA (reference sequence). CDR3 sequence: CSFLSGRLTGELFF. For the CDR3, the DNA is TGCAGTTTCCTTAGCGGGAGGCTCACCGGGGAGCTGTTTTTT.

The V gene is TRBV6-2 or TRBV6-3, the J gene TRBJ2-6, with D unresolved. The CDR3 contains 14 residues. The V and J ends lost 11 bases and 2 bases respectively, with 13 bases between them. Germline V CDR1 and CDR2: MNHEY, SVGEGT. CDR3 nucleotides: TGTGCCGTCACTGATACCCCTGGGGCCAACGTCCTGACTTTC. It encodes CAVTDTPGANVLTF.